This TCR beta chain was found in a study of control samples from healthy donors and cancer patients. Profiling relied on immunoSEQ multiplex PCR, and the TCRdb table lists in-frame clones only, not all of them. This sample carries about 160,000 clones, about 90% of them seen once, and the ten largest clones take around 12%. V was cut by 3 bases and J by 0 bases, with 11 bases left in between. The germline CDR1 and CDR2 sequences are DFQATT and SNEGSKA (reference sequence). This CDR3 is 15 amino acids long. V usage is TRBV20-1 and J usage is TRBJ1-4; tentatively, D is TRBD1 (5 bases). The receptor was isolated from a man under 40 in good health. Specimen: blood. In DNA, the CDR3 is TGCAGTGCTAGTGGGGCCCGGCCAACTAATGAAAAACTGTTTTTT. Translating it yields CSASGARPTNEKLFF.